This T cell receptor beta chain emerged from a study of blood T cell repertoires in COVID-19. Study-level background: The origin of the acute and convalescent COVID-19 samples was the United States, Italy and Spain.

The data were produced by immunoSEQ multiplex PCR, yet TCRdb's version contains in-frame clones alone and is incomplete. The table records around 450,000 clones, approximately 90% of them present only once. The sample taken for sequencing was peripheral blood. This TCR was sampled from a woman younger than 45 with acute or convalescent COVID-19.

The CDR3 bases are TGTGCCAGCAGCACCCAAAACGGACAGGGCTACGAGCAGTACTTC. This gives the protein CASSTQNGQGYEQYF. The chain is built from TRBV5-4 and TRBJ2-7, with 8 bases aligning to TRBD1. The germline gives CDR1 SGHNT, CDR2 YYREEE (reference sequence). After removal of 4 bases from V and 3 bases from J, the junction contained 9 bases not matched to a gene. CDR3 length: 15 amino acids.